The rows below give T cell receptor beta chains drawn from one sample of a study of T cell changes during pregnancy in multiple sclerosis. The data were produced by immunoSEQ multiplex PCR, yet TCRdb's version contains in-frame clones alone and is incomplete. The sample records tens of thousands of clones, around 92% being singletons. The sample consisted of peripheral blood, taken in the third trimester of pregnancy. The source of these receptors is a female donor in good health, enrolled as a control in a pregnancy study. CDR3s include the opening cysteine and the closing phenylalanine or tryptophan.

TRBJ1-5	TRBV10-3	CAISESGQGRPQHF
TRBJ2-5	TRBV7-9	CASSWMGSTEETQYF
TRBJ1-5	TRBV7-9	CASSGGAYQPQHF
TRBJ2-3	TRBV9	CASSGGTSPLWDTQYF
TRBJ2-7	TRBV11-2	CASSSTGTSGTYEQYF
TRBJ2-1	TRBV7-9	CASSELSRLADLSYNEQFF
TRBJ2-5	TRBV2	CASRRLAGLQETQYF
TRBJ1-6	TRBV2	CASGVSTENSPLHF
TRBJ2-7	TRBV5-1	CASSFDRSSYEQYF
TRBJ1-5	TRBV28	CASSLSRQPQHF
TRBJ2-2	TRBV7-9	CASSFGLDSPTGELFF
TRBJ2-1	TRBV7-9	CASSPQGPQYNEQFF
TRBJ2-7	TRBV9	CASSLQGGSYEQYF
TRBJ1-1	TRBV19	CASSSSDRPNTEAFF
TRBJ2-3	TRBV7-9	CASGASGGTDTQYF
TRBJ2-7	TRBV30	CAWGGGNEQYF
TRBJ1-4	TRBV28	CASSLHPGSLVEKLFF
TRBJ2-5	TRBV6-5	CASRVQGTGQETQYF
TRBJ2-2	TRBV19	CASSIGQEDTGELFF
TRBJ2-7	TRBV27	CASSLGGGFNEQYF
TRBJ1-2	TRBV25-1	CASSEPTRQGFFF
TRBJ2-3	TRBV11-3	CASSLGPSTAGAEGDTQYF
TRBJ2-5	TRBV19	CASSGRGGKETQYF
TRBJ2-5	TRBV7-9	CASSRQGQFQETQYF
TRBJ2-2	TRBV7-6	CASVDGQHSGELFF
TRBJ2-6	TRBV5-6	CASSFRGSGANVLTF
TRBJ2-3	TRBV5-1	CASSLGSGTGADTQYF
TRBJ2-1	TRBV7-9	CASSLLGSSGNHEQFF
TRBJ1-2	TRBV6-1	CASSPGQGLLYTF
TRBJ2-5	TRBV29-1	CSVAGLAGGETQYF
TRBJ2-1	TRBV11-2	CASSSAGTNYNEQFF
TRBJ1-2	TRBV19	CASSQRTGTPYGYTF
TRBJ1-6	TRBV15	CATSRDRFQALHF
TRBJ1-2	TRBV29-1	CSVAGQGGYGYTF
TRBJ2-5	TRBV15	CATSRDPSGASYF
TRBJ1-2	TRBV10-2	CASSEWGAGYTF
TRBJ2-1	TRBV4-2	CASSQGAGGVTFYNEQFF